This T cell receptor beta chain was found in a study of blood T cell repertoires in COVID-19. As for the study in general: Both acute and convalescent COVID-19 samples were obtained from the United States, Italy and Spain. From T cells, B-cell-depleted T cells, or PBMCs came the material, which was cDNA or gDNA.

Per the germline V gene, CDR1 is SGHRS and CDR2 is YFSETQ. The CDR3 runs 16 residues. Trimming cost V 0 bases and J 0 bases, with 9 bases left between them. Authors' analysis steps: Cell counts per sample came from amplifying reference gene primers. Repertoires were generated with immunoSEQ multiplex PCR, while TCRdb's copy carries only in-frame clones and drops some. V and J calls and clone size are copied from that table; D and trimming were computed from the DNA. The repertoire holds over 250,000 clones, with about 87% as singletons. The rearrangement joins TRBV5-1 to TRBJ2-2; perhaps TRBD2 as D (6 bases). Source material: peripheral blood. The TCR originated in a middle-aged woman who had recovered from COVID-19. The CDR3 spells CASSLVGGSNTGELFF. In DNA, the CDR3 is TGCGCCAGCAGCTTGGTGGGGGGTTCGAACACCGGGGAGCTGTTTTTT.